This is a list of T cell receptor beta chains from one sample in a study of T cell repertoires in cytomegalovirus infection. Each CDR3 protein is one row after TCRdb ran MiXCR on the reads. The sample shows roughly 310,000 distinct CDR3 sequences, roughly 15% of them seen only once. Sequencing was carried out using PBMCs. All receptors come from a human donor in good health (CMV status not recorded). Some clones in this sample may be carry-over from other donors' samples. Each CDR3 is given with its conserved first and last residue. The D gene is left open where the match is weak. A row's size may be missing; if present it is once, few, many or a size class.

>few|TRBV20-1|TRBJ2-1|TRBD2
CSARDPTSGGDNEQFF
TGCAGTGCTAGAGATCCCACTAGCGGGGGGGACAATGAGCAGTTCTTC
>few|TRBV7-9|TRBJ1-5|TRBD1
CASSRDRWDQPQHF
TGTGCCAGCAGCCGGGACAGGTGGGATCAGCCCCAGCATTTT
>NA|TRBV29-1|TRBJ1-2|TRBD1
CSVGQGLGYTF
TGCAGCGTTGGACAGGGTCTCGGCTACACCTTC
>many|TRBV12-3/TRBV12-4|TRBJ2-1|NA
CASRLLENEQFF
TGTGCCAGCAGATTGCTAGAGAATGAGCAGTTCTTC
>NA|TRBV25-1|TRBJ1-1|NA
CATRGQNTEAFF
TGTGCCACAAGGGGACAGAACACTGAAGCTTTCTTT
>many|TRBV27|TRBJ1-1|NA
CASSPRGTEAFF
TGTGCCAGCAGTCCCCGGGGCACTGAAGCTTTCTTT
>NA|TRBV2|TRBJ2-1|NA
CASGLGPLYNEQFF
TGTGCCAGCGGCCTTGGACCACTATACAATGAGCAGTTCTTC
>NA|TRBV12-3/TRBV12-4|TRBJ1-4|NA
CASRPGGGSEKLFF
TGTGCCAGCAGGCCGGGGGGGGGGAGTGAAAAACTGTTTTTT
>few|TRBV6-2/TRBV6-3|TRBJ2-2|NA
CASSYWSGELFF
TGTGCCAGCAGTTACTGGTCCGGGGAGCTGTTTTTT
>few|TRBV28|TRBJ2-1|TRBD1
CASSSPGQGEDEQFF
TGTGCCAGCAGTTCTCCGGGACAGGGGGAGGATGAGCAGTTCTTC
>NA|TRBV6-5|TRBJ2-3|NA
CASSYQGPNGSPIDTQYF
TGTGCCAGCAGTTATCAGGGGCCCAACGGGTCCCCGATCGATACGCAGTATTTT
>NA|TRBV12-3/TRBV12-4|TRBJ1-1|NA
CASSFTGRTEAFF
TGTGCCAGCAGTTTTACAGGGAGGACTGAAGCTTTCTTT
>few|TRBV7-2|TRBJ2-3|TRBD1
CASSLAILTGGTDTQYF
TGTGCCAGCAGCTTAGCAATTTTGACAGGGGGCACAGATACGCAGTATTTT
>few|TRBV4-2|TRBJ2-7|NA
CASSQGGAQNYEQYF
TGTGCCAGCAGCCAGGGGGGGGCCCAGAACTACGAGCAGTACTTC
>NA|TRBV28|TRBJ2-1|TRBD2
CASGGVGSGGINEQFF
TGTGCCAGCGGCGGGGTGGGTAGCGGGGGTATCAATGAGCAGTTCTTC
>many|TRBV7-2|TRBJ2-5|TRBD1
CASSLNVRGLETQYF
TGTGCCAGCAGCTTAAACGTCAGGGGGCTGGAGACCCAGTACTTC
>many|TRBV12-3/TRBV12-4|TRBJ2-2|NA
CASNVKGTGELFF
TGTGCCAGCAACGTAAAGGGGACCGGGGAGCTGTTTTTT
>NA|TRBV6-4|TRBJ2-7|NA
CASRGCLYEQYF
TGTGCCAGCAGGGGATGCCTCTACGAGCAGTACTTC
>many|TRBV28|TRBJ2-5|TRBD1
CASSPDRVETQYF
TGTGCCAGCAGTCCCGACAGGGTGGAGACCCAGTACTTC
>NA|TRBV20-1|TRBJ2-5|NA
CSAPHGGRRETQYF
TGCAGTGCCCCCCACGGAGGGCGAAGGGAGACCCAGTACTTC
>few|TRBV12-3/TRBV12-4|TRBJ1-3|NA
CANRITGNTIYF
TGTGCCAACAGGATCACTGGAAACACCATATATTTT
>NA|TRBV6-5|TRBJ2-7|NA
CASSPRGLGGDEQYF
TGTGCCAGCAGTCCCAGGGGTCTGGGCGGTGACGAGCAGTACTTC
>NA|TRBV29-1|TRBJ2-7|NA
CSVRTAGTSYEQYF
TGCAGCGTTAGGACCGCCGGAACGTCCTACGAGCAGTACTTC
>many|TRBV2|TRBJ2-1|TRBD2
CASSSGTSGYNEQFF
TGTGCCAGCAGTTCCGGGACTAGCGGCTACAATGAGCAGTTCTTC
>few|TRBV3-1|TRBJ2-7|NA
CASSQPGSSYEQYF
TGTGCCAGCAGCCAACCAGGGAGCTCCTACGAGCAGTACTTC
>many|TRBV7-2|TRBJ2-5|TRBD2
CASAAGVETQYF
TGTGCCAGCGCGGCGGGGGTAGAGACCCAGTACTTC
>many|TRBV7-2|TRBJ2-7|NA
CASSSVGRTHPYEQYF
TGTGCCAGCAGCTCCGTGGGCAGGACCCACCCCTACGAGCAGTACTTC
>NA|TRBV9|TRBJ2-3|NA
CASSVGPDPLGADTQYF
TGTGCCAGCAGCGTAGGGCCGGACCCCCTAGGGGCAGATACGCAGTATTTT
>many|TRBV10-3|TRBJ2-5|TRBD1
CAISPRDSQTQYF
TGTGCCATCAGTCCCAGGGACAGCCAGACCCAGTACTTC